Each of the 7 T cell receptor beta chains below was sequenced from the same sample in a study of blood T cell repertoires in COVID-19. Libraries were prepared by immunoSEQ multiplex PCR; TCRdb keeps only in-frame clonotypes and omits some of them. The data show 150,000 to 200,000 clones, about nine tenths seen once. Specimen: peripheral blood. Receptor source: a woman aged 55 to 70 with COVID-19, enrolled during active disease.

The CDR3 region has the DNA TGTGCCAGCAGCCTTGGGACAGCCTACGAGCAGTACTTC. It codes for CASSLGTAYEQYF. The chain is built from TRBV13 and TRBJ2-7; 7 bases match TRBD1. V trimming: 5 bases; J trimming: 2 bases; junction bases outside the gene matches: 3. Germline V gives CDR1 PRHDT, CDR2 FYEKMQ (reference sequence). The CDR3 contains 13 residues.

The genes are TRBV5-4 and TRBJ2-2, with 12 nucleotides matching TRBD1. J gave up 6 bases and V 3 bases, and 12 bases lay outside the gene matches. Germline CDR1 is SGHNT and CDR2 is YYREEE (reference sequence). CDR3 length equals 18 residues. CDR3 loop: CASSSARIGTGGPGELFF. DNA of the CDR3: TGTGCCAGCAGCTCGGCGCGGATAGGGACAGGGGGCCCCGGGGAGCTGTTTTTT.

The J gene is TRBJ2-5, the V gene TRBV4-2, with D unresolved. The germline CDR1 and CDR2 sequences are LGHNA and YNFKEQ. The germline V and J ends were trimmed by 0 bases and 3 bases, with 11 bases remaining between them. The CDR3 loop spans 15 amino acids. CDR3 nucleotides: TGTGCCAGCAGCCAAGATGGCAGTATGGAAGAGACCCAGTACTTC. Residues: CASSQDGSMEETQYF.

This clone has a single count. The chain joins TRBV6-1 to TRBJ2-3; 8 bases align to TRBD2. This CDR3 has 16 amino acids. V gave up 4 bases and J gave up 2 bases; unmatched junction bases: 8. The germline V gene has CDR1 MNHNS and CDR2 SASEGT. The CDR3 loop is CASSAPRAGVTDTQYF. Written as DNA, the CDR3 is TGTGCCAGCAGTGCCCCTAGAGCGGGAGTCACAGATACGCAGTATTTT.

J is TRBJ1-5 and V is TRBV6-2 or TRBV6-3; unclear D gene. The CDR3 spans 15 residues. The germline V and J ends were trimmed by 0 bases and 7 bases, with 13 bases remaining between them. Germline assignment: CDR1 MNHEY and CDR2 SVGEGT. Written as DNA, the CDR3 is TGTGCCAGCAGTTACTCGGAGGGCCCGGGGCAGCCCCAGCATTTT. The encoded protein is CASSYSEGPGQPQHF.

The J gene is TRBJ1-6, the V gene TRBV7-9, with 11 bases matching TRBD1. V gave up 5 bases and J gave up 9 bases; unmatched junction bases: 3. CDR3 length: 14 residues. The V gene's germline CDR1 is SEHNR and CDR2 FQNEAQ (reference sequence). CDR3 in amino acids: CASSEGQGGSPLHF. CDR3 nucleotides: TGTGCCAGCAGCGAGGGACAGGGGGGTTCACCCCTCCACTTT.

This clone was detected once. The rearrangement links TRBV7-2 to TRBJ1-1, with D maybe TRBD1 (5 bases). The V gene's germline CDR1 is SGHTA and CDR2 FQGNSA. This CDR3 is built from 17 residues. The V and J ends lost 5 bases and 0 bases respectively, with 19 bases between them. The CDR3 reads CASSPGSGFNMNTEAFF. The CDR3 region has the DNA TGTGCCAGCAGCCCCGGATCAGGGTTCAACATGAACACTGAAGCTTTCTTT.